This TCR beta chain derives from a study of T cell responses to AZD1222 COVID-19 vaccine. Germline assignment: CDR1 KGHSH and CDR2 LQKENI. The V end was cut by 3 bases, the J end by 6 bases, with 14 bases between. This CDR3 is built from 14 residues. TCRdb's table, derived via immunoSEQ multiplex PCR, lists solely in-frame clones and lacks some. In the table there are approximately 110,000 clones, over 85% of which are singletons. The sequencing here drew on peripheral blood, taken on day 0 of AZD1222 vaccination. The rearrangement joins TRBV18 to TRBJ1-2; weak D call: TRBD1 (5 bases). The receptor was derived from an adult in good health. In DNA, the CDR3 is TGTGCCAGCTCACCGGGGACGGCGGGCCATGGCTACACCTTC. Translation gives CASSPGTAGHGYTF. The whole variable domain, filled in from reference TRBV18 and TRBJ1-2, reads NAGVMQNPRHLVRRRGQEARLRCSPMKGHSHVYWYRQLPEEGLKFMVYLQKENIIDESGMPKERFSAEFPKEGPSILRIQQVVRGDSAAYFCASSPGTAGHGYTFGSGTRLTVV.